This T cell receptor (beta chain) was identified in a study of T-cell reconstitution after alpha-beta-depleted transplantation in children. The length of the CDR3 is 13 residues. V lost 0 bases and J lost 4, with 6 bases in between. Germline loops: CDR1 LGHDT, CDR2 YNNKEL (reference sequence). It was with unique molecular identifiers that the TCRbeta library was prepared. TCRdb independently ran MiXCR on the PCR reads; one entry per CDR3 protein. The sample lists 780,000 or so distinct CDR3 sequences, 16% occurring once. Sample: PBMCs, mostly from graft donor cells, taken 360 days after TCRalphabeta/CD19-depleted stem cell transplant. The chain recombines TRBV3-1 with TRBJ1-1; D is ambiguous. This clonotype was obtained from a male patient between 10 and 17 years old who had a stem cell transplant for acute lymphoblastic leukemia, so the T cells may come from the graft donor. The CDR3 coding sequence is TGTGCCAGCAGCCAAGATGCGAGCACTGAAGCTTTCTTT. It yields the protein CASSQDASTEAFF.